Listed here is a single T cell receptor beta chain. This record comes from a study of blood T cell repertoires in COVID-19. Background on the study: PBMCs, B-cell-depleted T cells, or T cells provided the cDNA or gDNA that made up the material.

With V trimmed by 3 bases and J by 3 bases, 5 bases remained unmatched. The length of the CDR3 is 16 residues. CDR1 and CDR2 from the germline V gene are SGHRS and YFSETQ. In the authors' methods: For nucleated cells, counts were estimated from reference gene primer amplification. The repertoire was sequenced with immunoSEQ multiplex PCR; TCRdb's copy has only in-frame clones and lacks some. V, J and clone size are those of that table, while D and trimming were read from the DNA. The sample gives about 150,000 clones, roughly 80% of which show up once; around 3.5% is in the top ten. This TCR derives from a woman of 80 years or more with acute or convalescent COVID-19. Specimen: peripheral blood. The chain links TRBV5-1 to TRBJ2-6, with 8 bases aligning to TRBD1. CDR3 sequence: CASSSRGRNGANVLTF. As DNA, the CDR3 is TGCGCCAGCAGCTCCAGGGGGCGCAATGGGGCCAACGTCCTGACTTTC.